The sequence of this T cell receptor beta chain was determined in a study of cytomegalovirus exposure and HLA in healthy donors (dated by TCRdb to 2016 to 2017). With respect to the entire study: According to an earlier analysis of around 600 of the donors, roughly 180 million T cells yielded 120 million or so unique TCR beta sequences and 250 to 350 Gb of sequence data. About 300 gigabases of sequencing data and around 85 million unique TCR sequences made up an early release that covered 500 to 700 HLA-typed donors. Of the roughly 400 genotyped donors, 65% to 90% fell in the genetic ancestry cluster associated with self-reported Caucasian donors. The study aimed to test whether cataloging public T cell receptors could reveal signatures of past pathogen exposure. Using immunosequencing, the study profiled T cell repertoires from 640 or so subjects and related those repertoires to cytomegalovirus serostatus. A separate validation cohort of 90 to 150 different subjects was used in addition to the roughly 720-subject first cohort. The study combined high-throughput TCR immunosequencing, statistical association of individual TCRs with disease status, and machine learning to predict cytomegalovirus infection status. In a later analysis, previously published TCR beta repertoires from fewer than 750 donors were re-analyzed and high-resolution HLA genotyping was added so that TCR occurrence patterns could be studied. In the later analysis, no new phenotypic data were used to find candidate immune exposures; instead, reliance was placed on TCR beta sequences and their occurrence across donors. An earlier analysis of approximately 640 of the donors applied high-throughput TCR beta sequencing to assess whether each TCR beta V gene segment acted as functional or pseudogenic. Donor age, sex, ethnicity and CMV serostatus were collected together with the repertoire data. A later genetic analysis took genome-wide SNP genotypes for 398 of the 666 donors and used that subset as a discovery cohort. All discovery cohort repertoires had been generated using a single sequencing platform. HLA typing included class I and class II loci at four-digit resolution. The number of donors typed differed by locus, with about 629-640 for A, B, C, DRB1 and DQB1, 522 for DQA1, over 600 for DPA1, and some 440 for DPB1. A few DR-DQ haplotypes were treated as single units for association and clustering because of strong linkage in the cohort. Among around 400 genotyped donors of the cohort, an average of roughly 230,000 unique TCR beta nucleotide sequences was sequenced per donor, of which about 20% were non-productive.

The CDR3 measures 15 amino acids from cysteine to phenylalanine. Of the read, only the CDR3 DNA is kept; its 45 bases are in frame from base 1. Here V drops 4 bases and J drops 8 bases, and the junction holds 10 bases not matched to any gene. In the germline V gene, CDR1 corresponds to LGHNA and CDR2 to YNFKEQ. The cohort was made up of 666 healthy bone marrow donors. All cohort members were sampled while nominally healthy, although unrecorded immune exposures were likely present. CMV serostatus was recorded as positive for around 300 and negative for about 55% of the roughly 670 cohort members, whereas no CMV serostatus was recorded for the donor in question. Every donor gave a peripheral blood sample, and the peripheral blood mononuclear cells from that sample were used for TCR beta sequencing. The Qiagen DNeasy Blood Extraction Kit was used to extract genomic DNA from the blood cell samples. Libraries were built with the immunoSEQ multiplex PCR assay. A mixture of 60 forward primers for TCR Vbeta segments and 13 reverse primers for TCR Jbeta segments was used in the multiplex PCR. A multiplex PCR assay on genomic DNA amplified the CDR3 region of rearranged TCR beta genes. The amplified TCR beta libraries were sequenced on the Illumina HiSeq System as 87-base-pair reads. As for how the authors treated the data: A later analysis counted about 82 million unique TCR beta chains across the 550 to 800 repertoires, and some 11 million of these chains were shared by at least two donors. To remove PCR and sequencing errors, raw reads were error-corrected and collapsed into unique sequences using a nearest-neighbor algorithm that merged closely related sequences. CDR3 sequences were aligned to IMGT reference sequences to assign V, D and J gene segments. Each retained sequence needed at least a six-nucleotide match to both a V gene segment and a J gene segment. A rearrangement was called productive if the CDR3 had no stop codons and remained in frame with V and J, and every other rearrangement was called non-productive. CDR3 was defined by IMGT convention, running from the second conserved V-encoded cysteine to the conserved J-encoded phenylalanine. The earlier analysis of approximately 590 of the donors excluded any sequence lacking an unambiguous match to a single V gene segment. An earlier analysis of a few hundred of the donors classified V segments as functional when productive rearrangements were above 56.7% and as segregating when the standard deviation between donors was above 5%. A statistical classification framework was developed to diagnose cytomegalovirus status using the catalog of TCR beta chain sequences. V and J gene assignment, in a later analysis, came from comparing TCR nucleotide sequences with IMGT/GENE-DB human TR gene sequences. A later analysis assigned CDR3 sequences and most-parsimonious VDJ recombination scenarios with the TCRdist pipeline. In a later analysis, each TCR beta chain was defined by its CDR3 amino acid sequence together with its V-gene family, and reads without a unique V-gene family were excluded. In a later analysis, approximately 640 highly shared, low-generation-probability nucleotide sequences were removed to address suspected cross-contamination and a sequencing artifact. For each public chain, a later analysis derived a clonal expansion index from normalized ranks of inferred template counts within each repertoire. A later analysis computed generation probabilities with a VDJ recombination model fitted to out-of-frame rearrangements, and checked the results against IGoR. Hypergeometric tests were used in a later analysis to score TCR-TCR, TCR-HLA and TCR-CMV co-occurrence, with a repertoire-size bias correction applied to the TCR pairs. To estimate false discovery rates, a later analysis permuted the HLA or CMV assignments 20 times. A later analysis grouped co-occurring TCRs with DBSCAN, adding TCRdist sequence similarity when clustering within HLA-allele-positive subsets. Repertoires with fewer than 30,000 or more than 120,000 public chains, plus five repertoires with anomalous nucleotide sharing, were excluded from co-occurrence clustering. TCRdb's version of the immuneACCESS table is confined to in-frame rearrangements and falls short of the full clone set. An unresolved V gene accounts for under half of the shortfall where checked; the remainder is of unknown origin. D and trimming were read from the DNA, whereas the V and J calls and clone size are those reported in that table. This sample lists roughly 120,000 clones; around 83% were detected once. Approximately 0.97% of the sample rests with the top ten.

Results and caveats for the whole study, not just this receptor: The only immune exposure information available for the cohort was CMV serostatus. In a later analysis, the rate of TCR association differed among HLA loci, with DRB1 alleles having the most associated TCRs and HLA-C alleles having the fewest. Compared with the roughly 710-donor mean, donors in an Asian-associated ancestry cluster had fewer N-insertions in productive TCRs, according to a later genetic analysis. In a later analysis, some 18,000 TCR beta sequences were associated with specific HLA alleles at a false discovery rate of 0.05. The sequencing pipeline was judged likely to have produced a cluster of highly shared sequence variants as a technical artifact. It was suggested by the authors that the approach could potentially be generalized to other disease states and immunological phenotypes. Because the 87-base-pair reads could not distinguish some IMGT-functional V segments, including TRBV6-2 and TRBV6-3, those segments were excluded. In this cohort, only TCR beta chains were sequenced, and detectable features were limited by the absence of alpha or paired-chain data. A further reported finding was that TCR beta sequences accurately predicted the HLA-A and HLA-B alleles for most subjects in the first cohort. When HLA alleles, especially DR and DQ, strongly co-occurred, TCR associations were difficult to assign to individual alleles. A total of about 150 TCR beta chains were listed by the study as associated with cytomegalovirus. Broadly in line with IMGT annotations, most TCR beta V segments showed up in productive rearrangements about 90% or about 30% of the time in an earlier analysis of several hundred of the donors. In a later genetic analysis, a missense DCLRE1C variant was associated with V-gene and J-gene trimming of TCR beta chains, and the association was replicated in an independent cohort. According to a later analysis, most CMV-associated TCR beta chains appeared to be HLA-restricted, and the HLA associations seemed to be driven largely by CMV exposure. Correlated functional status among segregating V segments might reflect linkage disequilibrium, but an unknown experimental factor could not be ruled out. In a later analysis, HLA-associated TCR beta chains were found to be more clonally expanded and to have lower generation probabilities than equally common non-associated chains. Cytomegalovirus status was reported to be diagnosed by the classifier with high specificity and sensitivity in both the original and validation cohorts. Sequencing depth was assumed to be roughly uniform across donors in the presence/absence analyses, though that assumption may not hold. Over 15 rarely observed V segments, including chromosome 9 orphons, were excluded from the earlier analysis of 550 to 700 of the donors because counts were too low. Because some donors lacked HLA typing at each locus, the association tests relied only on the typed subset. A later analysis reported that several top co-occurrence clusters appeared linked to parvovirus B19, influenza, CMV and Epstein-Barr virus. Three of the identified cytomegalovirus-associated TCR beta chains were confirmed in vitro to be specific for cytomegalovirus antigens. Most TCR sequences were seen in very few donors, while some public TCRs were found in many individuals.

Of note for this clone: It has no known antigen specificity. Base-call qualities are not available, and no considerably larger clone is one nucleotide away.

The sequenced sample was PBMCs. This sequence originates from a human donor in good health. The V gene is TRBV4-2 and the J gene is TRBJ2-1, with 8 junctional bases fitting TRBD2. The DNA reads TGTGCCAGCAGCCCGCGGGGGGACCGGTCTTATGAGCAGTTCTTC. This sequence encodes CASSPRGDRSYEQFF.